This T cell receptor (beta chain) was recorded in a study of blood T cell repertoires in COVID-19. For the study at large: The United States, Italy and Spain provided the acute and convalescent COVID-19 samples.

The CDR3 consists of 12 residues. The V and J ends lost 6 bases and 5 bases respectively, with 10 bases between them. Germline V gives CDR1 SNHLY, CDR2 FYNNEI. This clone was detected a few times. Repertoires were generated with immunoSEQ multiplex PCR, while TCRdb's copy carries only in-frame clones and drops some. The sample lists over 95,000 clones; roughly 89% were seen once. The sequence came from a man between 65 and 80 years old with active or convalescent COVID-19. What was sequenced was peripheral blood. V gene TRBV2 combines with J gene TRBJ1-2; tentative D call: TRBD1 (5 bases). The CDR3 loop reads CASRGDSYGYTF. The CDR3 nucleotides read TGTGCCAGCAGAGGGGACTCTTATGGCTACACCTTC. The whole variable domain, remainder taken from reference TRBV2 and TRBJ1-2, is EPEVTQTPSHQVTQMGQEVILRCVPISNHLYFYWYRQILGQKVEFLVSFYNNEISEKSEIFDDQFSVERPDGSNFTLKIRSTKLEDSAMYFCASRGDSYGYTFGSGTRLTVV.